This is a list of T cell receptor beta chains from one sample in a study of T-cell reconstitution after alpha-beta-depleted transplantation in children. Each CDR3 protein gets one entry after TCRdb re-called the PCR reads with MiXCR. The table has some 200,000 distinct CDR3 sequences, approximately 8.4% seen once. The material was PBMCs, mostly from graft donor cells, obtained 360 days after TCRalphabeta/CD19-depleted stem cell transplant. The receptors stem from a male patient between 2 and 10 years old who had a stem cell transplant for acute myeloid leukemia, so the T cells may come from the graft donor. CDR3s include the opening cysteine and the closing phenylalanine or tryptophan. The D gene is left open where the match is weak. Expanded clones are given a class, and other clones once, few, many or no size at all.

J,size,V,D,CDR3,DNA
TRBJ1-4,many,TRBV5-5,TRBD1,CASSVRTGWGEKLFF,TGTGCCAGCAGCGTCCGGACAGGGTGGGGTGAAAAACTGTTTTTT
TRBJ2-7,few,TRBV12-3/TRBV12-4,TRBD1,CASSFSRFGTGGSYEQYF,TGTGCCAGCAGTTTTTCTCGGTTCGGGACAGGGGGATCCTACGAGCAGTACTTC
TRBJ1-4,few,TRBV20-1,TRBD1,CSARKTGSDEKLFF,TGCAGTGCTAGAAAGACAGGGTCGGATGAAAAACTGTTTTTT
TRBJ2-3,.,TRBV5-1,TRBD1,CASSPGTGATDTQYF,TGCGCCAGCAGCCCCGGGACAGGGGCCACAGATACGCAGTATTTT
TRBJ1-1,.,TRBV6-2/TRBV6-3,.,CASSDQGQTEAFF,TGTGCCAGCAGTGATCAGGGTCAAACTGAAGCTTTCTTT
TRBJ1-1,few,TRBV28,TRBD1,CASSLPTQGTNTEAFF,TGTGCCAGCAGTTTACCCACACAGGGGACGAACACTGAAGCTTTCTTT
TRBJ1-4,.,TRBV29-1,TRBD1,CSVGDRWYEKLFF,TGCAGCGTTGGGGACAGATGGTATGAAAAACTGTTTTTT
TRBJ1-2,.,TRBV10-1,TRBD1,CASSDRGDYGYTF,TGCGCCAGCAGTGACAGGGGGGACTATGGCTACACCTTC
TRBJ2-7,many,TRBV2,.,CASIPVAFSSYEQYF,TGTGCCAGCATCCCCGTAGCGTTTAGCTCCTACGAGCAGTACTTC
TRBJ1-2,.,TRBV7-9,.,CASSFNSPDGYTF,TGTGCCAGCAGCTTTAATTCCCCGGATGGCTACACCTTC
TRBJ2-1,many,TRBV30,TRBD2,CAWSLPTSGRADEQFF,TGTGCCTGGAGTCTCCCGACTAGCGGGAGGGCCGATGAGCAGTTCTTC
TRBJ1-1,.,TRBV5-1,.,CASSLARTANSEAFF,TGCGCCAGCAGCTTGGCGAGGACAGCGAACTCTGAAGCTTTCTTT
TRBJ1-1,.,TRBV11-2,.,CASSPTGAREKAFF,TGTGCCAGCAGTCCCACGGGGGCTCGGGAAAAAGCTTTCTTT
TRBJ1-2,many,TRBV12-3/TRBV12-4,.,CASSFDSYGYTF,TGTGCCAGCAGTTTCGACAGCTATGGCTACACCTTC
TRBJ1-1,.,TRBV7-2,.,CASSLAGLNEAFF,TGTGCCAGCAGCTTAGCGGGCCTTAATGAAGCTTTCTTT
TRBJ2-1,many,TRBV29-1,.,CSVSRDDEQFF,TGCAGCGTTAGCCGCGACGATGAGCAGTTCTTC
TRBJ2-5,many,TRBV12-3/TRBV12-4,.,CASSRENEETQYF,TGTGCCAGCAGCCGGGAAAACGAGGAGACCCAGTACTTC
TRBJ2-1,.,TRBV15,TRBD1,CATSSNYPGQGLYNEQFF,TGTGCCACCAGCTCCAATTACCCGGGACAGGGTCTGTACAATGAGCAGTTCTTC
TRBJ2-3,.,TRBV30,TRBD1,CAGTGGTDTQYF,TGTGCCGGGACAGGGGGCACAGATACGCAGTATTTT
TRBJ2-1,few,TRBV7-2,.,CASSFGLFSYNEQFF,TGTGCCAGCAGCTTCGGACTCTTCTCCTACAATGAGCAGTTCTTC
TRBJ2-5,many,TRBV12-3/TRBV12-4,TRBD1,CASSLGQRETQYF,TGTGCCAGCAGTTTGGGACAGCGAGAGACCCAGTACTTC
TRBJ2-1,few,TRBV15,.,CATSYNGAYNEQFF,TGTGCCACCAGCTACAACGGGGCCTACAATGAGCAGTTCTTC
TRBJ2-3,few,TRBV11-2,TRBD1,CASSLVRWGQEADTQYF,TGTGCCAGCAGCTTAGTTCGTTGGGGACAGGAAGCAGATACGCAGTATTTT
TRBJ2-3,.,TRBV7-7,.,CASSVGGTDTQYF,TGTGCTAGCAGTGTGGGGGGCACAGATACGCAGTATTTT
TRBJ2-1,few,TRBV5-1,.,CASSFPGGEFYNEQFF,TGCGCCAGCAGCTTTCCGGGGGGCGAATTCTACAATGAGCAGTTCTTC
TRBJ2-5,many,TRBV29-1,TRBD2,CSAAGASGDQETQYF,TGCAGCGCCGCAGGGGCTAGCGGGGACCAAGAGACCCAGTACTTC
TRBJ2-1,few,TRBV29-1,.,CSVLRGINEQFF,TGCAGCGTTCTTAGGGGGATCAATGAGCAGTTCTTC
TRBJ2-1,few,TRBV20-1,.,CSARTPIGGNEQFF,TGCAGTGCTAGGACCCCCATAGGGGGCAATGAGCAGTTCTTC
TRBJ2-1,.,TRBV27,.,CASGPGTEQFF,TGTGCCAGCGGACCTGGGACCGAGCAGTTCTTC